This passage covers 32 T cell receptor beta chains from one sample sequenced in a study of T cell responses to AZD1222 COVID-19 vaccine. Data came from immunoSEQ multiplex PCR; TCRdb stores just in-frame clones and leaves some out. This sample carries roughly 120,000 clones, about nine tenths of them seen once, and the ten largest clones take 4% to 5.5%. Source: peripheral blood, taken on day 0 of AZD1222 vaccination. All receptors derive from an adult in good health.

The chain has TRBV10-3 and TRBJ2-1; 14 bases map to TRBD2. The CDR3 has 20 amino acids. Per the germline V gene, CDR1 is ENHRY and CDR2 is SYGVKD. The J segment lost 1 base and the V segment lost 3 bases, leaving 11 bases of the junction unmatched. CDR3 bases: TGTGCCATCAGTGAAGGGACTAGCGGGAGTGGGCGAGGATCCTACAATGAGCAGTTCTTC. As protein: CAISEGTSGSGRGSYNEQFF.

This chain uses TRBV6-5 with TRBJ1-4, with D perhaps TRBD1 (5 bases). V was pared by 6 bases and J by 0 bases, with 5 bases between. Germline V gives CDR1 MNHEY, CDR2 SVGAGI. The CDR3 has 13 residues. The CDR3 loop is CASRQATNEKLFF. CDR3 bases: TGTGCCAGCAGACAGGCAACTAATGAAAAACTGTTTTTT.

This clone was seen more than once but under ten times. The rearrangement uses TRBV3-1 (or the pseudogene TRBV3-2) and TRBJ2-1; D is possibly TRBD1 or TRBD2 (7 bases each). CDR3 length equals 17 residues. The germline V gene has CDR1 LGHDT and CDR2 YNNKEL (reference sequence). V lost 1 base and J 1 base, leaving 14 bases between the germline ends. The CDR3 DNA reads TGTGCCAGCAGCCAAGTACAGGGGAGGGGGTCCTACAATGAGCAGTTCTTC. Encoded protein: CASSQVQGRGSYNEQFF.

V gene TRBV2 combines with J gene TRBJ2-1, with D maybe TRBD1 (5 bases). The CDR3 has 12 residues. In germline, CDR1 is SNHLY, CDR2 FYNNEI. V shed 6 bases and J shed 8 bases, with 11 bases lying between them. This chain's CDR3 is CASRQAPHEQFF. For the CDR3, the DNA is TGTGCCAGCAGACAGGCCCCGCATGAGCAGTTCTTC.

The chain uses TRBV6-5 and TRBJ1-1; D may be TRBD1 (6 bases). This CDR3 is built from 13 residues. Germline CDR1 is MNHEY and CDR2 is SVGAGI. Trimming removed 8 bases from V and 8 bases from J, with 18 bases in between. CDR3 residues: CASQWGGGGEAFF. Written as DNA, the CDR3 is TGTGCCAGCCAATGGGGAGGGGGGGGCGAAGCTTTCTTT.

The V gene is TRBV10-2, the J gene TRBJ2-5; TRBD2 is a possible D gene (6 bases). This CDR3 region has 14 residues. The germline V and J ends were trimmed by 1 base and 5 bases, with 11 bases remaining between them. The germline CDR1 and CDR2 sequences are WSHSY and SAAADI. The CDR3 DNA reads TGCGCCAGCAGTGAGTTAGGTGGAGGGGAGACCCAGTACTTC. This sequence encodes CASSELGGGETQYF.

This sequence joins TRBV10-3 and TRBJ2-5; the match to TRBD2 covers 9 bases. The CDR3 contains 14 residues. Trimming removed 4 bases from V and 5 bases from J; junction bases left unmatched: 5. CDR1 ENHRY and CDR2 SYGVKD come from the germline V gene. In nucleotides, the CDR3 is TGTGCCATCAGTGTAGCGGGAGTAGGGGAGACCCAGTACTTC. Encoded protein: CAISVAGVGETQYF.

The V gene is TRBV29-1, the J gene TRBJ1-1; the D is unclear. V was cut by 3 bases and J by 1 base, with 3 bases left in between. The germline gives CDR1 SQVTM, CDR2 ANQGSEA. The CDR3 loop spans 11 amino acids. DNA of the CDR3: TGCAGCGTTGATAAGAACACTGAAGCTTTCTTT. This sequence encodes CSVDKNTEAFF.

This sequence joins TRBV19 and TRBJ2-7; D is perhaps TRBD2 (5 bases). Trimming took off 5 bases at V and 7 bases at J, with 15 bases between the two ends. The CDR3 runs 13 residues. Germline CDR1 reads LNHDA; CDR2 reads SQIVND (reference sequence). The CDR3 sequence is CASSFTGFGEQYF. The DNA for the CDR3 is TGTGCCAGTAGTTTCACGGGGTTTGGGGAGCAGTACTTC.

This chain links TRBV5-4 with TRBJ2-5; 11 positions match TRBD2. V shed 6 bases and J 0 bases; nucleotides not matched to a gene: 16. CDR1 SGHNT and CDR2 YYREEE come from the germline V gene (reference sequence). This CDR3 comprises 19 residues. CDR3 sequence: CASTPRGLAERGDQETQYF. The DNA of the CDR3 is TGTGCCAGCACCCCTCGGGGACTAGCGGAGCGGGGGGACCAAGAGACCCAGTACTTC.

This rearrangement joins TRBV4-1 to TRBJ2-2, with 10 bases fitting TRBD1. Germline CDR1 is MGHRA and CDR2 is YSYEKL. The CDR3 is 16 amino acids. The V gene end was trimmed by 1 base and the J gene end by 4 bases; junction bases not matched to a gene: 3. This CDR3 is CASSQGQGASTGELFF. The CDR3 nucleotides read TGCGCCAGCAGCCAAGGACAGGGGGCTAGCACCGGGGAGCTGTTTTTT.

CDR3 nucleotide sequence: TGCAGTGCTAGTCCTAGGGGGGTGGGAACTGAAGCTTTCTTT. Translated: CSASPRGVGTEAFF. This rearrangement joins TRBV20-1 to TRBJ1-1; perhaps TRBD1 as D (6 bases). The CDR3 spans 14 residues. Trimming pared 3 bases from V and 5 bases from J, leaving 16 bases between. Per germline, CDR1 DFQATT and CDR2 SNEGSKA (reference sequence).

This chain connects TRBV7-9 to TRBJ2-7, with TRBD2 as a possible D gene (5 bases). Germline V gene sequence: CDR1 SEHNR, CDR2 FQNEAQ (reference sequence). This CDR3 is built from 15 residues. Trimming pared 1 base from V and 1 base from J, leaving 11 bases between. The DNA for the CDR3 is TGTGCCAGCAGCTTAGATCGGGCGGGTTCCTACGAGCAGTACTTC. Encoded protein: CASSLDRAGSYEQYF.

The J gene is TRBJ2-3, the V gene TRBV9; 11 bases line up with TRBD2. Germline V gene lookup returns CDR1 SGDLS and CDR2 YYNGEE. V shed 3 bases and J 0 bases; nucleotides not matched to a gene: 3. The CDR3 is 16 amino acids. The CDR3 bases are TGTGCCAGCAGCGCAGGGACTAGCGGAAGCACAGATACGCAGTATTTT. This sequence encodes CASSAGTSGSTDTQYF.

V gene TRBV21-1 combines with J gene TRBJ2-5; the DNA was not compared with TRBD2, the D call given in the table. TRBV21-1 is a pseudogene. The CDR3 length is 19 residues. The CDR3 nucleotides are TGTGCCAGCAGCAAAGTGATGCTAGCGGGAGGCGAAGGGAAAAAGACCCAGTACTTC. Its protein is CASSKVMLAGGEGKKTQYF.

This chain connects TRBV25-1 to TRBJ2-2; D is perhaps TRBD1 (5 bases). Trimming removed 5 bases from V and 6 bases from J, with 19 bases in between. Germline lookup yields CDR1 MGHDK and CDR2 SYGVNS. The CDR3 has 16 residues. The CDR3 DNA follows: TGTGCCAGCAGTAAACCCCGTGACAGCTCACCCGGGGAGCTGTTTTTT. This gives the protein CASSKPRDSSPGELFF.

The rearrangement links TRBV11-2 to TRBJ2-5, with 7 bases that match TRBD2. J was trimmed by 4 bases and V by 5 bases; bases with no gene match: 7. The germline V gene has CDR1 SGHAT and CDR2 FQNNGV. CDR3 length: 14 amino acids. The CDR3 region has the DNA TGTGCCAGCAGCCGCCGGGGGGTTGGAGAGACCCAGTACTTC. This codes for CASSRRGVGETQYF.

Details on this clone: A junction boundary mismatches the germline segment, possibly from a read error. This chain uses TRBV24-1 with TRBJ2-7; D is perhaps TRBD2 (7 bases). This CDR3 contains 13 residues. Germline CDR1 is KGHDR and CDR2 is SFDVKD. The CDR3 nucleotides are TGTGCCACGAGTGAGGGGGGGTTCGGCGAGCAGTACTTC. Translation gives CATSEGGFGEQYF.

The chain has TRBV5-4 and TRBJ2-5; D ambiguous. CDR1 SGHNT and CDR2 YYREEE come from the germline V gene (reference sequence). The V gene lost 4 bases and the J gene lost 5 bases, with 9 bases spanning the gap. The CDR3 spans 12 residues. The CDR3 is CASSRTMETQYF. CDR3 bases: TGTGCCAGCAGCCGTACGATGGAGACCCAGTACTTC.

The CDR3 is CASSLVGRRPNEKLFF. The CDR3, as DNA: TGTGCCAGCAGCTTAGTGGGTAGGCGGCCTAATGAAAAACTGTTTTTT. The genes are TRBV7-2 and TRBJ1-4; D not certain. Germline CDR1 and CDR2: SGHTA and FQGNSA. This CDR3 contains 16 residues. V lost 1 base to trimming and J lost 3 bases, with 12 bases between them.

The chain links TRBV27 to TRBJ2-1; TRBD2 matches 8 bases. The CDR3 length is 13 residues. Losses at the gene ends were 5 bases for V and 6 bases for J; bases not matched to a gene: 3. Germline values: CDR1 MNHEY, CDR2 SMNVEV (reference sequence). DNA of the CDR3: TGTGCCAGCAGTGGACTAGCCTTCAATGAGCAGTTCTTC. Translated, it gives CASSGLAFNEQFF.

V is TRBV9 and J is TRBJ2-5, with 7 nucleotides matching TRBD1. Unmatched junction bases numbered 3, after V lost 3 bases and J lost 1 base. Looked up from germline, CDR1 is SGDLS and CDR2 is YYNGEE. The CDR3 sequence is 14 residues long. Here the CDR3 DNA reads TGTGCCAGCAGCGGAGGGGGCGTCCAAGAGACCCAGTACTTC. Translated, it gives CASSGGGVQETQYF.

The chain couples TRBV9 to TRBJ2-7; D call uncertain. This CDR3 contains 13 residues. Germline V gene lookup returns CDR1 SGDLS and CDR2 YYNGEE. V lost 7 bases to trimming and J lost 0 bases, with 11 bases between them. CDR3 loop: CASETGNSYEQYF. For the CDR3, the DNA is TGTGCCAGCGAAACCGGAAACTCCTACGAGCAGTACTTC.

The V call is TRBV2, the J call TRBJ2-4; D possibly corresponds to TRBD2 (5 bases). Trimming took off 8 bases at V and 0 bases at J, with 11 bases between the two ends. The length of the CDR3 is 14 residues. Germline assignment: CDR1 SNHLY and CDR2 FYNNEI. The CDR3 here is CASGSPLAKNIQYF. CDR3 nucleotides: TGTGCCAGCGGGAGCCCCTTAGCCAAAAACATTCAGTACTTC.

V usage is TRBV4-3 and J usage is TRBJ2-7, with 7 nucleotides matching TRBD2. Trimming removed 1 base from V and 6 bases from J; junction bases left unmatched: 9. Germline V CDR1 and CDR2: LGHNA, YSLEER. The CDR3 runs 15 residues. This CDR3 is CASSQGGGERGEQYF. CDR3 bases: TGCGCCAGCAGCCAAGGGGGAGGGGAAAGAGGCGAGCAGTACTTC.

The V and J genes are TRBV11-2 and TRBJ2-5; TRBD1 matches at 7 bases. With 5 bases clipped from V and 4 bases from J, the junction kept 7 bases outside the gene matches. There are 14 residues in the CDR3. Germline-derived CDR1 and CDR2 are SGHAT and FQNNGV. CDR3 region: CASSLRQGVETQYF. The CDR3 coding sequence is TGTGCCAGCAGCCTGAGGCAGGGGGTAGAGACCCAGTACTTC.

The rearrangement uses TRBV5-4 and TRBJ2-7, with D maybe TRBD2 (7 bases). This CDR3 has 15 residues. V lost 4 bases to trimming and J lost 2 bases, with 16 bases between them. Per germline, CDR1 SGHNT and CDR2 YYREEE (reference sequence). This chain's CDR3 is CASSPTGGLPYEQYF. The CDR3 nucleotides are TGTGCCAGCAGCCCCACCGGGGGGCTCCCCTACGAGCAGTACTTC.

This rearrangement joins TRBV19 to TRBJ2-5; 11 nucleotides match TRBD2. The CDR3 totals 14 residues. Germline V gene sequence: CDR1 LNHDA, CDR2 SQIVND (reference sequence). V lost 6 bases and J lost 4; bases outside the gene matches: 4. CDR3 sequence reads: CASSLGTSGETQYF. The CDR3, as DNA: TGTGCCAGTAGCCTCGGGACTAGCGGAGAGACCCAGTACTTC.

This sequence joins TRBV29-1 and TRBJ1-2; D remains unclear. Trimming took 4 bases from V and 4 from J, leaving 16 bases between them. CDR3 size: 14 residues. Looked up from germline, CDR1 is SQVTM and CDR2 is ANQGSEA. The chain's CDR3 is CSVVRSGGSYGYTF. The CDR3 DNA is TGCAGCGTTGTCAGGTCAGGAGGGAGCTATGGCTACACCTTC. Full variable domain (rest looked up from reference TRBV29-1 and TRBJ1-2): SAVISQKPSRDICQRGTSLTIQCQVDSQVTMMFWYRQQPGQSLTLIATANQGSEATYESGFVIDKFPISRPNLTFSTLTVSNMSPEDSSIYLCSVVRSGGSYGYTFGSGTRLTVV.

The V gene is TRBV4-1, the J gene TRBJ2-7, with 8 bases identical to TRBD2. With V trimmed by 5 bases and J by 2 bases, 5 bases remained unmatched. This CDR3 comprises 14 residues. Germline CDR1 MGHRA, CDR2 YSYEKL. The CDR3 loop is CASSAPGGTYEQYF. The CDR3 DNA reads TGCGCCAGCAGCGCCCCGGGAGGGACCTACGAGCAGTACTTC.

This clone was recorded once. The V call is TRBV24-1, the J call TRBJ1-2; 7 bases are a match to TRBD1. V was clipped by 0 bases and J by 8 bases; unmatched bases: 2. In germline, CDR1 is KGHDR, CDR2 SFDVKD. The CDR3 has 13 amino acids. The DNA for the CDR3 is TGTGCCACCAGTGATTTGCAGACAGGGGGCTACACCTTC. This gives the protein CATSDLQTGGYTF.

This clone was detected a few times. The rearrangement joins TRBV5-4 to TRBJ1-2; a weak D match, TRBD1 (6 bases). Germline V CDR1 and CDR2: SGHNT, YYREEE (reference sequence). The CDR3 runs 14 residues. The V end lost 4 bases, the J end lost 5 bases, and 15 bases lay between the germline ends. The CDR3 protein is CASSLRTVTYGYTF. The CDR3 DNA follows: TGTGCCAGCAGCCTCCGGACAGTGACATATGGCTACACCTTC.